This TCR beta chain is from a study of T cell responses to AZD1222 COVID-19 vaccine. General study points: The peak T cell response came first, and repertoires were sampled only after it. At 160-218 and 743-854, vaccine-associated CD4 TCRs were dominant, and they spanned spike.

In the case of this clone: Its antigen is not known.

The assay was immunoSEQ multiplex PCR, and TCRdb's table has in-frame clones only and misses some. This table holds 120,000 to 150,000 clones, 80% to 90% found once. Germline loops: CDR1 MNHEY, CDR2 SMNVEV (reference sequence). This CDR3 comprises 14 residues. V gave up 6 bases and J gave up 4 bases, with 12 bases separating them. The receptor was derived from an adult in good health. V and J are TRBV27 and TRBJ2-2, with D perhaps TRBD1 (6 bases). Sequencing was performed on peripheral blood, taken on day 0 of AZD1222 vaccination. As DNA, the CDR3 is TGTGCCAGCAGGTCCAGGGGCGGCACCGGGGAGCTGTTTTTT. This encodes CASRSRGGTGELFF.